This T cell receptor (beta chain) appears in the sequencing data of a study of Ad26.COV2.S vaccination and SARS-CoV-2 variants. Looked up from germline, CDR1 is MRHNA and CDR2 is SNTAGT. V was pared by 3 bases and J by 3 bases, with 6 bases of the junction left unmatched. CDR3 length: 16 amino acids. Regarding treatment: about 20 received Ad26.COV2.S at low or high dose, single or two shots; about 5 received placebo; per-sample allocation not given. Material that was analyzed had been drawn on day 63 after the first vaccine or placebo injection. The count of this clone is one. This table comes from immunoSEQ multiplex PCR, and its TCRdb copy is limited to in-frame clones, with some not included. The data show 360,000 or so clones, around 91% seen once.

V and J are TRBV6-4 and TRBJ2-1, with TRBD2 identical over 9 bases. Sequenced material: peripheral blood, taken in a trial of Ad26.COV2.S vaccine versus placebo. This clonotype was sampled from a person aged 18-60 years who received the Ad26.COV2.S COVID-19 vaccine or a placebo. The CDR3 spells CASSEGAGGGYNEQFF. The CDR3 nucleotides are TGTGCCAGCAGTGAAGGGGCGGGAGGGGGCTACAATGAGCAGTTCTTC.